This TCR beta chain was profiled in a study of blood T cells in healthy people across ages. Germline CDR1 reads MGHDK; CDR2 reads SYGVNS. The CDR3 has 13 amino acids. V gave up 6 bases and J gave up 14 bases; unmatched junction bases: 9. The authors ran a second PCR of roughly 6 to 11 cycles using a sample-barcoded 5' primer and a J-beta primer mix. MiXCR, applied by TCRdb to the 5' RACE reads, yields one record per CDR3 protein. Of about 570,000 distinct CDR3 sequences in the sample, about 28% were seen once. Findings and caveats of the study: Observed TCR beta diversity per million T cells went down as age went up. This fall followed a roughly linear course with age.

To note about this clonotype: Antigen unknown.

These data are also associated with another study on T cells of mothers and their children. This second study says: Material was donated by three healthy Caucasian mothers and their six children.

The sequenced sample consisted of blood. The J gene is TRBJ1-6, the V gene TRBV25-1; 8 bases align to TRBD1. The TCR was taken from a boy younger than 10 in good health. The CDR3 DNA reads as TGTGCCAGCAGGGACAGGGACAATTGGACCCTCCACTTT. Translating it yields CASRDRDNWTLHF.